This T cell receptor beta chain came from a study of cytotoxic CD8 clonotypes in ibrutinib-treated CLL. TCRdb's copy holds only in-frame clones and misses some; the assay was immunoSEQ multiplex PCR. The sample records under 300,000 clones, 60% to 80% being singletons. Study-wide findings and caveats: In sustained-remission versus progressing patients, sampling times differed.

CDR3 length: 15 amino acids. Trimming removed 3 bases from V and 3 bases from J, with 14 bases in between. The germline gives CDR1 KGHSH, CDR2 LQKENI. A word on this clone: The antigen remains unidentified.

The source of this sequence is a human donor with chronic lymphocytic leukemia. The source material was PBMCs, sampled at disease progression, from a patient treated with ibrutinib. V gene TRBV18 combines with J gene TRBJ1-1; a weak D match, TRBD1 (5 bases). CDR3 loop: CASSPMWGEDTEAFF. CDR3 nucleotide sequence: TGTGCCAGCTCACCGATGTGGGGGGAAGACACTGAAGCTTTCTTT.